Shown below are 29 T cell receptor beta chains from a single sample sequenced in a study of shared clonotypes between healthy human individuals. Clones were read by immunoSEQ multiplex PCR, and TCRdb kept only the in-frame ones, dropping some. The table has a few million clones, approximately 92% seen once; the top ten hold over 0.12%. Sequencing was performed on naive CD4+ T cells sorted from blood. Subset described: CD45RA+ positively selected. These receptors all come from a man aged 18 to 29 in good health.

This clone was observed a handful of times. In the same sample, other DNA sequences code for this CDR3. This CDR3 is CASSISGQGVYEQYF. The CDR3, as DNA: TGTGCCAGTAGCATTTCCGGACAGGGCGTCTACGAGCAGTACTTC. The V call is TRBV19, the J call TRBJ2-7; 8 bases map to TRBD1. V lost 6 bases to trimming and J lost 3 bases; unmatched junction nucleotides: 10. The CDR3 runs 15 residues. Germline CDR1 is LNHDA and CDR2 is SQIVND (reference sequence).

In the case of this clone: Germline is not matched at one junction end, which may reflect a read error. This rearrangement joins TRBV7-7 to TRBJ2-5, with 9 bases lining up with TRBD2. Germline values: CDR1 SSHAT, CDR2 FNYEAQ (reference sequence). The CDR3 has 15 amino acids. CDR3 in amino acids: CASSFRLAAQETQYF. The CDR3 DNA reads TGTGCTAGCAGCTTCAGACTAGCGGCCCAAGAGACCCAGTACTTC.

CDR3 sequence (DNA): TGTGCCAGCAGCCCCCATCAAACAGGGCTCACCGGGGAGCTGTTTTTT. Translated: CASSPHQTGLTGELFF. The gene calls are TRBV7-2 and TRBJ2-2; TRBD1 might be the D (6 bases). Germline-derived CDR1 and CDR2 are SGHTA and FQGNSA. CDR3 length: 16 amino acids. Trimming took off 5 bases at V and 4 bases at J, with 17 bases between the two ends. Full variable domain (remainder filled in from reference TRBV7-2 and TRBJ2-2): GAGVSQSPSNKVTEKGKDVELRCDPISGHTALYWYRQSLGQGLEFLIYFQGNSAPDKSGLPSDRFSAERTGGSVSTLTIQRTQQEDSAVYLCASSPHQTGLTGELFFGEGSRLTVL.

V is TRBV30 and J is TRBJ1-2; D gene ambiguous. CDR1 and CDR2 from the germline V gene are GTSNPN and SVGIG (reference sequence). With 1 base removed from V and 6 bases from J, the gap between germline ends came to 12 bases. CDR3 length: 13 residues. The CDR3 reads CAWSDFKLDGYTF. CDR3 DNA: TGTGCCTGGAGTGATTTCAAGCTGGATGGCTACACCTTC. Looking up the rest from reference TRBV30 and TRBJ1-2 gives the full variable domain: SQTIHQWPATLVQPVGSPLSLECTVEGTSNPNLYWYRQAAGRGLQLLFYSVGIGQISSEVPQNLSASRPQDRQFILSSKKLLLSDSGFYLCAWSDFKLDGYTFGSGTRLTVV.

The chain couples TRBV4-1 to TRBJ1-4; TRBD1 matches at 7 bases. V shed 0 bases and J 8 bases; nucleotides not matched to a gene: 18. The germline CDR1 and CDR2 sequences are MGHRA and YSYEKL. The CDR3 runs 19 residues. CDR3: CASSQDRGGAHIGVEKLFF. The CDR3 nucleotides read TGCGCCAGCAGCCAAGACAGGGGGGGGGCGCATATCGGTGTCGAAAAACTGTTTTTT.

To note about this clone: Other DNA sequences from this sample encode an identical CDR3 as well. The CDR3 region is CASSFGAGSTDTQYF. The CDR3 region has the DNA TGCGCCAGCAGCTTCGGAGCGGGATCCACAGATACGCAGTATTTT. This chain links TRBV5-1 with TRBJ2-3, with 7 bases that match TRBD2. CDR1 is SGHRS and CDR2 is YFSETQ in the germline V gene. The V segment lost 2 bases and the J segment 2 bases; nucleotides outside the gene matches: 5. This CDR3 has 15 amino acids.

This clone appeared once. This rearrangement joins TRBV15 to TRBJ2-7; D is undetermined. The V gene's germline CDR1 is LNHNV and CDR2 YYDKDF (reference sequence). Trimming removed 0 bases from V and 2 bases from J, with 8 bases in between. CDR3 size: 14 residues. Here the CDR3 DNA reads TGTGCCACCAGCAGAGAAACTCGCGCCTACGAGCAGTACTTC. This gives the protein CATSRETRAYEQYF.

The sample holds one count of this clone. This chain uses TRBV30 with TRBJ2-7, with D possibly being TRBD1 or TRBD2 (5 bases each). The CDR3 runs to 11 residues. Trimming shortened V by 4 bases and J by 9 bases, and 13 bases separated the two germline ends. The germline gives CDR1 GTSNPN, CDR2 SVGIG (reference sequence). This chain's CDR3 is CAWTSGSRQYF. CDR3 DNA: TGTGCCTGGACCTCAGGGAGTAGGCAGTACTTC.

The V and J genes are TRBV6-5 and TRBJ1-1; 7 nucleotides align to TRBD1. The CDR3 runs to 15 residues. Trimming removed 2 bases from V and 3 bases from J; junction bases left unmatched: 6. The germline V gene encodes CDR1 MNHEY and CDR2 SVGAGI. CDR3 sequence (DNA): TGTGCCAGCAGTTACGCACCTACAGGGGACACTGAAGCTTTCTTT. It encodes CASSYAPTGDTEAFF.

V gene TRBV7-2 combines with J gene TRBJ1-2; no definite D call. The CDR3 spans 13 residues. The germline gives CDR1 SGHTA, CDR2 FQGNSA. The V gene lost 2 bases and the J gene lost 6 bases, with 10 bases spanning the gap. The chain's CDR3 is CASSLRGLDGYTF. For the CDR3, the DNA is TGTGCCAGCAGCTTACGAGGGCTGGATGGCTACACCTTC.

V is TRBV7-2 and J is TRBJ1-1; D is unclear. The CDR3 has 13 residues. Trimming cost V 3 bases and J 1 base, with 6 bases left between them. CDR1 and CDR2 from the germline V gene are SGHTA and FQGNSA. This CDR3 reads CASSLIQNTEAFF. For the CDR3, the DNA is TGTGCCAGCAGCTTGATTCAGAACACTGAAGCTTTCTTT. The whole variable domain, remainder taken from reference TRBV7-2 and TRBJ1-1, is GAGVSQSPSNKVTEKGKDVELRCDPISGHTALYWYRQSLGQGLEFLIYFQGNSAPDKSGLPSDRFSAERTGGSVSTLTIQRTQQEDSAVYLCASSLIQNTEAFFGQGTRLTVV.

On this clone: Other DNA sequences in the same sample also yield this CDR3. V and J are TRBV9 and TRBJ2-1; D unclear. V shed 0 bases and J shed 3 bases, with 7 bases lying between them. This CDR3 region has 14 residues. The germline gives CDR1 SGDLS, CDR2 YYNGEE. This chain's CDR3 is CASSVGGNYNEQFF. The DNA for the CDR3 is TGTGCCAGCAGCGTAGGCGGTAACTACAATGAGCAGTTCTTC.

The V and J genes are TRBV9 and TRBJ2-1; 7 bases map to TRBD2. With 4 bases clipped from V and 0 bases from J, the junction kept 10 bases outside the gene matches. CDR3 size: 17 residues. The germline gives CDR1 SGDLS, CDR2 YYNGEE. The CDR3 nucleotides are TGTGCCAGCAGCTCCCCGAGGGGCGGGAGCTCCTACAATGAGCAGTTCTTC. It translates to CASSSPRGGSSYNEQFF.

This clone was seen only once. CDR3 coding DNA: TGTGCCAGCAGCTTGGCCGGGACTAGCGCCTACTACGAGCAGTACTTC. Residues: CASSLAGTSAYYEQYF. This rearrangement joins TRBV5-4 to TRBJ2-7; TRBD2 matches 10 bases. Germline V CDR1 and CDR2: SGHNT, YYREEE (reference sequence). The CDR3 is made up of 16 amino acids. The trim removed 0 bases at V and 3 bases at J, leaving 6 bases unmatched.

In the case of this clone: The identical CDR3 is also encoded by other nucleotide sequences in the sample. V usage is TRBV18 and J usage is TRBJ1-1; maybe TRBD1 (5 bases). Germline assignment: CDR1 KGHSH and CDR2 LQKENI. The CDR3 has 14 residues. Trimming stripped 3 bases from V and 1 base from J, with 9 bases between. The CDR3 DNA sequence: TGTGCCAGCTCACCCCAGGGATCGAACACTGAAGCTTTCTTT. This translates into CASSPQGSNTEAFF.

This rearrangement joins TRBV9 to TRBJ2-6; D is possibly TRBD2 (5 bases). The CDR3 runs 14 residues. Trimming stripped 0 bases from V and 9 bases from J, with 10 bases between. Per the germline V gene, CDR1 is SGDLS and CDR2 is YYNGEE. The CDR3 loop is CASSVGRGGNVLTF. The CDR3 DNA is TGTGCCAGCAGCGTAGGTAGAGGAGGCAACGTCCTGACTTTC.

On this clone itself: This same CDR3 is encoded by further DNA sequences in the sample. The V gene is TRBV30, the J gene TRBJ2-7; 7 bases line up with TRBD1. The length of the CDR3 is 13 residues. Germline loops: CDR1 GTSNPN, CDR2 SVGIG (reference sequence). V shed 0 bases, J shed 6 bases, and the junction held 5 bases outside the gene matches. The CDR3 DNA reads TGTGCCTGGAGTGTTCGGGCAGGGGGCGAGCAGTACTTC. Its translation: CAWSVRAGGEQYF. Full variable domain (outside the CDR3, taken from reference TRBV30 and TRBJ2-7): SQTIHQWPATLVQPVGSPLSLECTVEGTSNPNLYWYRQAAGRGLQLLFYSVGIGQISSEVPQNLSASRPQDRQFILSSKKLLLSDSGFYLCAWSVRAGGEQYFGPGTRLTVT.

With regard to this clone: Other DNA sequences in the sample encode the same CDR3. The chain links TRBV5-4 to TRBJ1-1; the match to TRBD1 covers 8 bases. Trimming removed 2 bases from V and 4 bases from J; junction bases left unmatched: 4. The CDR3 is made up of 14 amino acids. Germline CDR1 is SGHNT and CDR2 is YYREEE (reference sequence). This chain's CDR3 is CASSLGQGFTEAFF. CDR3 DNA: TGTGCCAGCAGCTTAGGACAGGGCTTCACTGAAGCTTTCTTT.

The chain has TRBV15 and TRBJ2-5; D remains ambiguous. From germline, CDR1 is LNHNV and CDR2 YYDKDF (reference sequence). V was pared by 2 bases and J by 5 bases, with 9 bases between. The CDR3 has 13 residues. CDR3 in DNA: TGTGCCACCAGCAGAAGTTGGGCTGAGACCCAGTACTTC. This translates into CATSRSWAETQYF.

Only one count was recorded for this clone. J is TRBJ1-5 and V is TRBV4-3, with a weak D call TRBD1 (6 bases). V lost 0 bases to trimming and J lost 4 bases, with 10 bases between them. Germline V CDR1 and CDR2: LGHNA, YSLEER. The CDR3 consists of 15 residues. This CDR3 reads CASSQEGGQNQPQHF. The CDR3 region has the DNA TGCGCCAGCAGCCAAGAAGGGGGGCAGAATCAGCCCCAGCATTTT.

The V and J genes are TRBV9 and TRBJ1-2, with D tentatively TRBD1 (5 bases). V shed 2 bases and J shed 4 bases, with 12 bases lying between them. Looked up from germline, CDR1 is SGDLS and CDR2 is YYNGEE. The CDR3 is 14 residues long. The CDR3 loop is CASSVLGASYGYTF. The CDR3 nucleotides are TGTGCCAGCAGCGTTCTCGGGGCCAGCTATGGCTACACCTTC.

The rearrangement joins TRBV5-8 to TRBJ2-2; D perhaps matches TRBD1 (5 bases). CDR1 is SGHTS and CDR2 is YDEGEE in the germline V gene. This CDR3 is built from 13 residues. With 4 bases removed from V and 6 bases from J, the gap between germline ends came to 10 bases. The CDR3: CASSPGWAGELFF. The CDR3 DNA sequence: TGTGCCAGCAGCCCAGGGTGGGCCGGGGAGCTGTTTTTT.

The CDR3 DNA reads as TGTGCCAGCAGCTTAGGGGTCGACAGGGCGAATACGCAGTATTTT. This sequence encodes CASSLGVDRANTQYF. This chain joins TRBV11-2 and TRBJ2-3; 7 nucleotides agree with TRBD1. Germline assignment: CDR1 SGHAT and CDR2 FQNNGV. This CDR3 contains 15 residues. After removal of 1 base from V and 7 bases from J, the junction contained 8 bases not matched to a gene.

J is TRBJ1-2 and V is TRBV10-3; no definite D call. Trimming removed 2 bases from V and 4 bases from J, with 11 bases in between. The germline V gene has CDR1 ENHRY and CDR2 SYGVKD. The CDR3 extends over 14 amino acids. CDR3 protein: CAISEGQMGYGYTF. The CDR3 nucleotides read TGTGCCATCAGTGAGGGGCAGATGGGCTATGGCTACACCTTC.

Of note for this clone: Other DNA sequences from this sample encode an identical CDR3 as well. This sequence joins TRBV5-1 and TRBJ2-7; D ambiguous. With 0 bases removed from V and 2 bases from J, the gap between germline ends came to 6 bases. This CDR3 spans 13 amino acids. The germline gives CDR1 SGHRS, CDR2 YFSETQ. In DNA, the CDR3 is TGCGCCAGCAGCTTGGGCCTTACCTACGAGCAGTACTTC. Translated: CASSLGLTYEQYF. The entire variable domain, with the rest obtained from reference TRBV5-1 and TRBJ2-7, is as follows: KAGVTQTPRYLIKTRGQQVTLSCSPISGHRSVSWYQQTPGQGLQFLFEYFSETQRNKGNFPGRFSGRQFSNSRSEMNVSTLELGDSALYLCASSLGLTYEQYFGPGTRLTVT.

The chain links TRBV27 to TRBJ2-3; D unclear. CDR3 length equals 13 residues. Germline CDR1 reads MNHEY; CDR2 reads SMNVEV (reference sequence). V lost 2 bases and J 1 base, leaving 4 bases between the germline ends. CDR3 in amino acids: CASSLPGTDTQYF. The CDR3 nucleotides are TGTGCCAGCAGTTTACCTGGCACAGATACGCAGTATTTT.

CDR3: CASSAARREGRSPPHEQYF. Here the CDR3 DNA reads TGTGCCAGCAGCGCAGCAAGACGGGAGGGCCGATCGCCCCCCCACGAGCAGTACTTC. V gene TRBV7-8 combines with J gene TRBJ2-7; TRBD2 matches at 8 bases. CDR1 is SGHVS and CDR2 is FQNEAQ in the germline V gene. Germline trimming cut 5 bases from V and 5 bases from J; bases unmatched to any gene: 23. The CDR3 has 19 residues.

V and J are TRBV10-3 and TRBJ2-4, with D hard to call. This CDR3 is 13 amino acids long. From germline, CDR1 is ENHRY and CDR2 SYGVKD. Trimming cost V 0 bases and J 8 bases, with 8 bases left between them. For the CDR3, the DNA is TGTGCCATCAGTGAGTCGGTAGTAGACATTCAGTACTTC. Translation gives CAISESVVDIQYF.

Turning to this clone: This same CDR3 is encoded by further DNA sequences in the sample. The CDR3 nucleotides read TGTGCCAGCAGAAGGACAGGGGTGGAGACCCAGTACTTC. It specifies CASRRTGVETQYF. The chain recombines TRBV2 with TRBJ2-5; 9 positions match TRBD1. The V gene's germline CDR1 is SNHLY and CDR2 FYNNEI. The CDR3 contains 13 residues. Trimming removed 6 bases from V and 5 bases from J; junction bases left unmatched: 4.